This TCR beta chain was sequenced during a study of T cells in localized non-small cell lung cancer. Overall study findings and caveats: The greatest T cell clonality was found in uninvolved adjacent lung (higher than in tumor).

Remarks on this clone: No antigen is known for it.

Germline-derived CDR1 and CDR2 are SNHLY and FYNNEI. V gave up 6 bases and J gave up 9 bases; unmatched junction bases: 11. This CDR3 spans 15 amino acids. The method was immunoSEQ multiplex PCR; TCRdb's version includes in-frame clones alone and lacks a portion of them. The repertoire holds 40,000 or so clones, approximately 83% seen once, with around 6.4% in the top ten. Source: peripheral blood, taken before any cancer treatment. The V and J genes are TRBV2 and TRBJ1-6; TRBD1 matches 7 bases. The sequence was collected from a man aged 35 to 69 with stage I lung adenocarcinoma. The CDR3 nucleotides are TGTGCCAGCAGCCAATCGGGACAGTCGGGTTCACCCCTCCACTTT. This gives the protein CASSQSGQSGSPLHF.